This TCR beta chain was sequenced during a study of Graves' ophthalmopathy and Graves' hyperthyroidism. The wider study: The collection of peripheral blood took place at initial diagnosis, before any treatment.

The ends lost 5 bases at V and 0 bases at J; junction bases unmatched: 1. From germline, CDR1 is SNHLY and CDR2 FYNNEI. The CDR3 has 15 amino acids. Beta-chain TCR CDR3 regions were amplified from RNA transcripts. Second-round multiplex PCR came after first-round RT-PCR with HTBI primers. TCRdb reprocessed the multiplex PCR reads via MiXCR and lists one record per CDR3 protein. The data hold 350,000 to 450,000 distinct CDR3 sequences, with over 20% observed a single time. The table lists this clonotype with many counts. Material: peripheral blood. The clonotype originates from a woman younger than 35 with stable Graves' hyperthyroidism. This rearrangement joins TRBV2 to TRBJ2-2; TRBD2 aligns across 9 bases. The CDR3 sequence: CASSTSGSNTGELFF. CDR3 nucleotides: TGTGCCAGCAGTACTAGCGGGTCGAACACCGGGGAGCTGTTTTTT. The complete variable domain, with remaining parts taken from reference TRBV2 and TRBJ2-2, reads EPEVTQTPSHQVTQMGQEVILRCVPISNHLYFYWYRQILGQKVEFLVSFYNNEISEKSEIFDDQFSVERPDGSNFTLKIRSTKLEDSAMYFCASSTSGSNTGELFFGEGSRLTVL.